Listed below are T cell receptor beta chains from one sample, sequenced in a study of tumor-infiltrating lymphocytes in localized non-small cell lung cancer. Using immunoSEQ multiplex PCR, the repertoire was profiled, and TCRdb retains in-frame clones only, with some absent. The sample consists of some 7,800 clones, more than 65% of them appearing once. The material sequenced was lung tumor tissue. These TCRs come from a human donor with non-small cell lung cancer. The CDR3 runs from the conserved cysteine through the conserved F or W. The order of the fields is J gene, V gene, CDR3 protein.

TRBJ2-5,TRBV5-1,CASSPQGQVGQETQYF
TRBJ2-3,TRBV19,CASSIIGVTDTQYF
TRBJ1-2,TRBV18,CASSPAGQGANYGYTF
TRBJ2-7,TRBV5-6,CASSTGPYEQYF
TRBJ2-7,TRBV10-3,CAINQGTGFDEQYF
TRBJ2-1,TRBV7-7,CASSSGLAGGNEQFF
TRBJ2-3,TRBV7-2,CASSLGPLTDTQYF
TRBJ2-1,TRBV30,CAWTVGGTHNEQFF
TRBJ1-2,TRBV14,CASSQDRRVNGYTF
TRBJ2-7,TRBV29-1,CSVEGDGVYEQYF
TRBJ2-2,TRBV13,CASSLISGAGELFF
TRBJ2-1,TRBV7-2,CASRGPGLAGTEQFF
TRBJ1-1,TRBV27,CASRGNQGNTEAFF
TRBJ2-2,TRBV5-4,CASSDTTSRELFF
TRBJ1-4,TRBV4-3,CASSQGHRGWGTNEKLFF
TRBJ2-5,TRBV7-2,CASSFGLGKTQYF
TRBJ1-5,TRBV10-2,CASRDLSNQPQHF